This TCR beta chain was retrieved from a study of cytomegalovirus exposure and HLA in healthy donors. Study-wide results and limits: In a later analysis, TCR beta V- and J-gene trimming showed a link to a missense DCLRE1C variant. It was approximately 150 TCR beta chains that were listed as cytomegalovirus-associated. Among the most significant clusters, several appeared linked to common viral pathogens in a later analysis.

The CDR3 runs to 15 residues. J gave up 5 bases and V 1 base, and 5 bases lay outside the gene matches. The germline V gene has CDR1 LNHNV and CDR2 YYDKDF (reference sequence). In the PCR, 60 Vbeta and 13 Jbeta primers were used. As processed by the authors: Unique TCR beta chains totaled 80 million to 100 million in a later count, with roughly 10 million of them shared. The repertoire was sequenced with immunoSEQ multiplex PCR; TCRdb's copy has only in-frame clones and lacks some. That table supplies the V and J calls and clone size; D and trimming were determined from the DNA. The data show more than 90,000 clones, 55% to 75% seen once. With respect to this clone: What it binds is unknown.

The TCR comes from a man in his fifties or sixties in good health and CMV-seronegative. The chain couples TRBV15 to TRBJ2-5, with 9 bases matching TRBD2. Source material: PBMCs. The CDR3 nucleotides are TGTGCCACCAGCAGAGTGCGGGAGGGCCATGAGACCCAGTACTTC. This sequence encodes CATSRVREGHETQYF.